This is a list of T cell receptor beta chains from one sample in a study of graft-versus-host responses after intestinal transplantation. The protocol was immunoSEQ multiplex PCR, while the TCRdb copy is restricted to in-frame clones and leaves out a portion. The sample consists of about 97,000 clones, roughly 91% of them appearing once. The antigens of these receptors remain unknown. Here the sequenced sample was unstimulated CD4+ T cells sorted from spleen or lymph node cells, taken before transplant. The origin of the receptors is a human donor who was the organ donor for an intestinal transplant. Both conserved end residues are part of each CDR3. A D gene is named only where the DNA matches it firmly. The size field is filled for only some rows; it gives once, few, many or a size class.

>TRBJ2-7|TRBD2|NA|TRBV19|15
CASSMMRGVSYEQYF
TGTGCCAGTAGTATGATGCGGGGGGTCTCCTACGAGCAGTACTTC
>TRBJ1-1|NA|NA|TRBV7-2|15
CASRIPPSGNTEAFF
TGTGCCAGCCGCATCCCACCTTCAGGGAACACTGAAGCTTTCTTT
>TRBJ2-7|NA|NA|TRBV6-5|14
CASFSSDSSYEQYF
TGTGCCAGCTTCAGCTCGGACAGTTCCTACGAGCAGTACTTC
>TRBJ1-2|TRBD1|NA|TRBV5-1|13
CASRGGTGDGYTF
TGCGCCAGCAGGGGAGGAACAGGGGATGGCTACACCTTC
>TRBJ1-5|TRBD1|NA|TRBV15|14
CATSSGTGNQPQHF
TGTGCCACCAGCAGCGGGACAGGGAATCAGCCCCAGCATTTT
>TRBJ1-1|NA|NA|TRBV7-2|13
CASSSTVNTEAFF
TGTGCCAGCAGCTCTACAGTGAACACTGAAGCTTTCTTT
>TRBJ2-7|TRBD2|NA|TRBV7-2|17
CASSLWASGGRSYEQYF
TGTGCCAGCAGCTTATGGGCTAGCGGGGGAAGGTCCTACGAGCAGTACTTC
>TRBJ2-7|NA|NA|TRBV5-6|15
CASSSKLTPSYEQYF
TGTGCCAGCAGCTCGAAACTAACTCCATCCTACGAGCAGTACTTC
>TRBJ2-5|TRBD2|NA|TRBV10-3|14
CAISEPGLGETQYF
TGTGCCATCAGTGAGCCGGGACTAGGTGAGACCCAGTACTTC
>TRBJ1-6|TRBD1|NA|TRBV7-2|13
CASSLDRGSPLHF
TGTGCCAGCAGCTTAGACAGGGGTTCACCCCTCCACTTT
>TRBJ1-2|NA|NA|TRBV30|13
CAWSPRGGYGYTF
TGTGCCTGGAGTCCCCGAGGGGGCTATGGCTACACCTTC
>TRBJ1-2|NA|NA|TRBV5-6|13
CASSLEQIYGYTF
TGTGCCAGCAGCTTGGAACAGATCTATGGCTACACCTTC
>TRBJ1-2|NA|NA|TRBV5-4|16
CASSPGRPGLTYGYTF
TGTGCCAGCAGCCCCGGAAGACCGGGTCTGACCTATGGCTACACCTTC
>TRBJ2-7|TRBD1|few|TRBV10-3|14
CAIRTGQGVAEQYF
TGTGCCATCAGAACCGGACAGGGTGTAGCCGAGCAGTACTTC
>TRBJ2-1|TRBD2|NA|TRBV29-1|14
CSVEQRGGWHEQFF
TGCAGCGTTGAGCAGCGGGGGGGTTGGCATGAGCAGTTCTTC
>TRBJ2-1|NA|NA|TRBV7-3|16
CASSAQRRSSYNEQFF
TGTGCCAGCAGCGCCCAACGGAGGAGCTCCTACAATGAGCAGTTCTTC
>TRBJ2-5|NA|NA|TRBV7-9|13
CASSLYQGGEQYF
TGTGCCAGCAGCTTATACCAGGGGGGAGAGCAGTACTTC
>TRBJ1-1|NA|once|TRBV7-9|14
CAGSPRVVRTEAFF
TGTGCCGGCAGCCCCCGGGTCGTGAGGACTGAAGCTTTCTTT
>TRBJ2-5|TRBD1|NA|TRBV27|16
CASSFTTGGAGKTQYF
TGTGCCAGCAGTTTTACCACAGGGGGCGCCGGGAAGACCCAGTACTTC
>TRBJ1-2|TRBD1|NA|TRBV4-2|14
CASSTRQGAGGYTF
TGTGCCAGCAGCACCCGACAGGGGGCTGGTGGCTACACCTTC
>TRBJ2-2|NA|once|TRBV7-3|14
CASSSQGRSGELFF
TGTGCCAGCAGCTCCCAAGGCAGGTCCGGGGAGCTGTTTTTT
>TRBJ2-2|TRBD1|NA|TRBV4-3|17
CASSQDPQQGASGELFF
TGCGCCAGCAGCCAAGACCCTCAACAGGGGGCCTCCGGGGAGCTGTTTTTT
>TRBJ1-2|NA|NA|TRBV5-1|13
CASSLGTNYGYTF
TGCGCCAGCAGCTTGGGGACAAACTATGGCTACACCTTC
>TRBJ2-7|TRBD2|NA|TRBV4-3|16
CASSQTLSGGSYEQYF
TGCGCCAGCAGCCAAACCCTTAGCGGGGGCTCCTACGAGCAGTACTTC